In its sample, the clone carrying this T cell receptor (beta chain) was seen a few times. V shed 4 bases, J shed 2 bases, and the junction held 10 bases outside the gene matches. The CDR3 sequence is 16 residues long. Germline V lookup: CDR1 LNHDA, CDR2 SQIVND (reference sequence). The authors' processing: Amplified reference gene primers provided the basis for estimating nucleated cell counts. Data came from immunoSEQ multiplex PCR; TCRdb stores just in-frame clones and leaves some out. V and J calls and clone size are those listed in that table; D and trimming were worked out from the DNA. The sample has some 200,000 clones; approximately 81% are singletons. The data belong to a study of blood T cell repertoires in COVID-19.

This TCR came from a woman in her 70s with COVID-19, enrolled during active disease. The V gene is TRBV19, the J gene TRBJ2-5, with 7 bases matching TRBD1. Source material: peripheral blood. The CDR3 is CASSTRQGKHQETQYF. CDR3 coding DNA: TGTGCCAGTAGTACCCGACAGGGTAAACATCAAGAGACCCAGTACTTC.